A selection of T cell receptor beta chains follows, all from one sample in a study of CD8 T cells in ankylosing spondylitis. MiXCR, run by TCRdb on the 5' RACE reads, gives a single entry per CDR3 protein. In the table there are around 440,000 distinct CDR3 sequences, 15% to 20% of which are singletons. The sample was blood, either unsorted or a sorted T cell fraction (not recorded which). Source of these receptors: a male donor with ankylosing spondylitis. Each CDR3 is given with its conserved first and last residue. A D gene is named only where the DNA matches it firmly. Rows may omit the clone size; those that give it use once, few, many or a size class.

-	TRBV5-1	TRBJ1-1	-	CASSSWTETAEAFF	TGCGCCAGCAGCTCCTGGACGGAGACAGCTGAAGCTTTCTTT
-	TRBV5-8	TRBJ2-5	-	CASSSRSRETQYF	TGTGCCAGCAGCTCCCGTAGTAGAGAGACCCAGTACTTC
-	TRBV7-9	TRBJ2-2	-	CASTPRGSDNTGELFF	TGTGCCAGCACCCCTCGGGGTAGCGACAACACCGGGGAGCTGTTTTTT
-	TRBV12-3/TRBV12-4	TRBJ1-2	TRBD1	CASYKTGGGYGYTF	TGTGCCAGCTACAAGACAGGGGGCGGCTATGGCTACACCTTC
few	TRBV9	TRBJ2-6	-	CASSGRTVFGANVLTF	TGTGCCAGCAGCGGACGGACAGTCTTTGGGGCCAACGTCCTGACTTTC
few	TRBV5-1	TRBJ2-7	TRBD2	CASSPEGGGWQYEQYF	TGCGCCAGCAGCCCCGAGGGCGGGGGTTGGCAGTACGAGCAGTACTTC
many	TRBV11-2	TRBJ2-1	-	CASRDSSYNEQFF	TGTGCCAGCAGAGACTCCTCCTACAATGAGCAGTTCTTC
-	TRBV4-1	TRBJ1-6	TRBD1	CASSRKGQGDNNSPLHF	TGCGCCAGCAGCCGTAAGGGACAGGGGGACAATAATTCACCCCTCCACTTT
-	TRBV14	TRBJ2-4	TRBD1	CASSQVNRGIQYF	TGTGCCAGCAGCCAAGTGAACAGGGGGATTCAGTACTTC
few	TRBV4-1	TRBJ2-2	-	CASSLPKSPDTGELFF	TGCGCCAGCAGCCTCCCCAAAAGCCCGGACACCGGGGAGCTGTTTTTT
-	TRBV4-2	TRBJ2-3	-	CASSPRILGAGSSTDTQYF	TGTGCCAGCAGCCCCCGGATCCTAGGGGCGGGATCGAGCACAGATACGCAGTATTTT
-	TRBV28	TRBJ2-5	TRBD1	CASSLTGQGALGETQYF	TGTGCCAGCAGTTTAACTGGACAGGGGGCGCTGGGAGAGACCCAGTACTTC
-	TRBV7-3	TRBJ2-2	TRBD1	CASSLLFGQGDTGELFF	TGTGCCAGCAGCTTACTGTTTGGTCAGGGGGACACCGGGGAGCTGTTTTTT
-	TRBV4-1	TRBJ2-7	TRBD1	CASSQGGTGWDEQYF	TGCGCCAGCAGCCAAGGGGGGACAGGGTGGGACGAGCAGTACTTC
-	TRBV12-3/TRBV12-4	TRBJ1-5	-	CASSFHRDSNQPQHF	TGTGCCAGCAGTTTCCACCGGGATAGCAATCAGCCCCAGCATTTT
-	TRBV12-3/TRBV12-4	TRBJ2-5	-	CASSLESAADGYF	TGTGCCAGCAGTTTAGAATCAGCGGCTGACGGGTACTTC
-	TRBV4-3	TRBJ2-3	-	CASSQETTSTDTQYF	TGCGCCAGCAGCCAAGAGACGACTAGCACAGATACGCAGTATTTT
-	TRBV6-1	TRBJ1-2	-	CAGRQVGNYGYTF	TGTGCCGGCCGGCAAGTAGGGAACTATGGCTACACCTTC
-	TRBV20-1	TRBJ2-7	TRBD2	CSAELAGVREQYF	TGCAGTGCTGAATTAGCGGGAGTGAGGGAGCAGTACTTC
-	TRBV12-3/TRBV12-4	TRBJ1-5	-	CASSLAQSGQPQHF	TGTGCCAGCAGTTTAGCGCAGTCGGGTCAGCCCCAGCATTTT
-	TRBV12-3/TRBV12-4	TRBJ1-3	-	CASSFGGVGNTIYF	TGTGCCAGCAGTTTCGGGGGGGTAGGAAACACCATATATTTT
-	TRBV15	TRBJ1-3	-	CATSRQGMDGRDTIYF	TGTGCCACCAGCAGACAGGGGATGGACGGACGGGACACCATATATTTT
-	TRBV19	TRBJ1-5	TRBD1	CASSGQGAGPQHF	TGTGCCAGTAGCGGACAGGGGGCTGGGCCCCAGCATTTT
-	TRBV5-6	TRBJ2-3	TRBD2	CASSLLAVTASTDTQYF	TGTGCCAGCAGCTTACTAGCGGTCACGGCAAGCACAGATACGCAGTATTTT
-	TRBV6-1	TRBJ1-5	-	CDSSRGEGNQPQHF	TGTGACAGCAGCCGCGGGGAGGGCAATCAGCCCCAGCATTTT
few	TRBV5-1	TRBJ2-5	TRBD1	CASRHGTGIPQETQYF	TGCGCCAGCAGACACGGGACAGGGATCCCACAAGAGACCCAGTACTTC
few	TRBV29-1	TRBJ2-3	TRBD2	CSARAGAGRSTDTQYF	TGCAGCGCCCGAGCGGGGGCCGGGCGTAGCACAGATACGCAGTATTTT
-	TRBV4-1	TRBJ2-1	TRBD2	CASSQDLAGVSEQFF	TGCGCCAGCAGCCAAGATCTAGCGGGAGTAAGTGAGCAGTTCTTC
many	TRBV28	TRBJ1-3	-	CASSLHAASRSGNTIYF	TGTGCCAGCAGCCTCCATGCGGCCAGTCGCTCTGGAAACACCATATATTTT
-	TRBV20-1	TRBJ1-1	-	CSAPSDLNTEAFF	TGCAGTGCTCCTTCAGACCTGAACACTGAAGCTTTCTTT
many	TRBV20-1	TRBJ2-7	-	CSASLSSYEQYF	TGCAGTGCTAGCCTCTCCTCCTACGAGCAGTACTTC
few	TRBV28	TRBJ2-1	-	CASSLTPSDRYNEQFF	TGTGCCAGCAGTTTGACCCCCTCTGACAGATACAATGAGCAGTTCTTC
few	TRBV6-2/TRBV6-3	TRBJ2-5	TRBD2	CASSPWSRGGETQYF	TGTGCCAGCAGTCCCTGGTCCCGCGGGGGTGAGACCCAGTACTTC
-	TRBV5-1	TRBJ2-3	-	CASSLFQAAMSTDTQYF	TGCGCCAGCAGCTTGTTCCAGGCAGCCATGAGCACAGATACGCAGTATTTT
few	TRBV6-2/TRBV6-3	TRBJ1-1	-	CASSYLFVSNTEAFF	TGTGCCAGCAGTTACTTATTCGTTTCAAACACTGAAGCTTTCTTT
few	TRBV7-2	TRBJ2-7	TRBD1	CASSFAGTGDYEQYF	TGTGCCAGCAGCTTTGCTGGGACAGGGGACTACGAGCAGTACTTC
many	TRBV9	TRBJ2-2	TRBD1	CASSVRSGGTGELFF	TGTGCCAGCAGCGTAAGGTCAGGGGGTACCGGGGAGCTGTTTTTT
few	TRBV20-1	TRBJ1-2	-	CSAGDGIGYTF	TGCAGTGCTGGGGACGGTATTGGCTACACCTTC
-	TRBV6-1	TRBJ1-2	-	CASRMKDSFNYGYTF	TGTGCCAGCAGGATGAAGGACAGTTTTAACTATGGCTACACCTTC
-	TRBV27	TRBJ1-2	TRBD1	CASRRSSGGSYGYTF	TGTGCCAGCAGACGATCCTCAGGGGGCAGTTATGGCTACACCTTC
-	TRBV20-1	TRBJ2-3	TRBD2	CSAREWASGKTDTQYF	TGCAGTGCTAGAGAATGGGCTAGCGGGAAGACAGATACGCAGTATTTT
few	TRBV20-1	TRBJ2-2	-	CSARGGNKNTGELFF	TGCAGTGCTAGGGGCGGGAATAAGAACACCGGGGAGCTGTTTTTT
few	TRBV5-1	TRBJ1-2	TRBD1	CASSQSGGNYGYTF	TGCGCCAGCAGCCAATCAGGGGGAAACTATGGCTACACCTTC
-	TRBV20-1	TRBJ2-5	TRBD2	CSARIWRGDQETQYF	TGCAGTGCTAGAATTTGGCGGGGGGACCAAGAGACCCAGTACTTC
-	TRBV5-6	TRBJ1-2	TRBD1	CASSPRDRGNYGYTF	TGTGCCAGCAGCCCGCGGGACAGGGGGAACTATGGCTACACCTTC
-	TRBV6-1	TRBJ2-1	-	CASSENPGGFGQFF	TGTGCCAGCAGTGAGAATCCAGGGGGGTTTGGGCAGTTCTTC
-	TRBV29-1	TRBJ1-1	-	CSSLLGSTEAFF	TGCAGCTCCCTCTTGGGGAGCACTGAAGCTTTCTTT
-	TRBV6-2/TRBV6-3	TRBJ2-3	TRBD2	CASSPGLAGGAGDTQYF	TGTGCCAGCAGTCCGGGACTAGCGGGAGGGGCCGGAGATACGCAGTATTTT
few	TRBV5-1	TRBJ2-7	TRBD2	CATSSGGAGEQYF	TGCGCCACAAGTAGCGGGGGGGCAGGCGAGCAGTACTTC
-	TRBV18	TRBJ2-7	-	CASSPSTPTGSYEQYF	TGTGCCAGCTCACCTTCGACACCCACCGGCTCCTACGAGCAGTACTTC
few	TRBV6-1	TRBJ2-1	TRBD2	CASTPGTRGSYNEQFF	TGTGCCAGCACTCCCGGGACTAGGGGGAGCTACAATGAGCAGTTCTTC
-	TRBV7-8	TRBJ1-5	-	CASSINSNQPQHF	TGTGCCAGCAGCATCAACAGCAATCAGCCCCAGCATTTT
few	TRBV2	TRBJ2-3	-	CATATGLEDTQYF	TGTGCCACAGCTACAGGGTTGGAGGATACGCAGTATTTT
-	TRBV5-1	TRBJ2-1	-	CASSLEGSGSNEQFF	TGCGCCAGCAGCTTGGAAGGTAGCGGATCCAATGAGCAGTTCTTC
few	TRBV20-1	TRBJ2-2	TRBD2	CSAYSGMNTGELFF	TGCAGTGCTTACAGCGGGATGAACACCGGGGAGCTGTTTTTT
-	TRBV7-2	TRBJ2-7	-	CASSLRDHRQYF	TGTGCCAGCAGCCTCCGGGACCATCGGCAGTACTTC
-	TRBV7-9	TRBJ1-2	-	CASSDPWTEAMDYGYTF	TGTGCCAGCAGCGACCCGTGGACAGAGGCGATGGACTATGGCTACACCTTC
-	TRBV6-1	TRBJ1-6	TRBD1	CASSDRGLSPLHF	TGTGCCAGCAGTGACAGGGGGCTTTCACCCCTCCACTTT
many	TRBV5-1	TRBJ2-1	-	CASSLGGIAVYNEQFF	TGCGCCAGCAGTCTGGGGGGAATAGCTGTCTACAATGAGCAGTTCTTC
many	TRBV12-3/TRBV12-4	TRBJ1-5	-	CASSFSGSNQPQHF	TGTGCCAGCAGTTTTAGTGGAAGCAATCAGCCCCAGCATTTT